This T cell receptor (beta chain) was sequenced during a study of T cells in Graves' hyperthyroidism and ophthalmopathy. Study information: Peripheral blood draws took place at initial diagnosis, ahead of any treatment.

The investigators amplified TCR beta CDR3 regions from RNA transcripts. The TCR CDR3 was amplified in a first-round RT-PCR using the HTBI primer set. TCRdb used MiXCR to reprocess the multiplex PCR reads, holding one entry per CDR3 protein. The table has 450,000 to 650,000 distinct CDR3 sequences, approximately 17% seen once. It was uncontrolled infection, other autoimmune disease, pregnancy or lactation that excluded patients. Study-wide results and limits: Researchers found most expanded thyroid clonotypes above 0.001 in blood as well. A median roughly six months before onset, the model predicted ophthalmopathy.

There are many counts of this clonotype. The antigen is unknown. CDR1 is MNHNS, CDR2 SASEGT, per germline. The J segment lost 5 bases and the V segment lost 5 bases, leaving 9 bases of the junction unmatched. This CDR3 is built from 15 residues. The chain has TRBV6-1 and TRBJ2-1; 7 bases agree with TRBD2. The receptor comes from a woman younger than 30 with Graves' ophthalmopathy. The sample comprised blood. CDR3 nucleotide sequence: TGTGCCAGCAGTCAATCGCCCGGGACTAACAATGAGCAGTTCTTC. It specifies CASSQSPGTNNEQFF.